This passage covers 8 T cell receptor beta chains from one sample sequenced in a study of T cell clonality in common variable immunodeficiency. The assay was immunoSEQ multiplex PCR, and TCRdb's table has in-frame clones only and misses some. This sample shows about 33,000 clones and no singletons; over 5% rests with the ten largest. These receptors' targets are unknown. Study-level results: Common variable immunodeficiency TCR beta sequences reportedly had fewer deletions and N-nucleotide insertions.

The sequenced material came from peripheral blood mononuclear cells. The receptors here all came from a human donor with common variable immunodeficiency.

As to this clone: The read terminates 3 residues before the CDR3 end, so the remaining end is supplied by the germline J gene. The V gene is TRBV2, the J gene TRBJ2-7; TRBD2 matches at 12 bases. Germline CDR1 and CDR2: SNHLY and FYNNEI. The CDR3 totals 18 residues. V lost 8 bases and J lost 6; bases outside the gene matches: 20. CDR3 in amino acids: CASSRHGLAGNLSGEQYF. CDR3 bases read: TGTGCCAGCTCCCGCCATGGACTAGCGGGGAACCTGTCTGGCGAG.

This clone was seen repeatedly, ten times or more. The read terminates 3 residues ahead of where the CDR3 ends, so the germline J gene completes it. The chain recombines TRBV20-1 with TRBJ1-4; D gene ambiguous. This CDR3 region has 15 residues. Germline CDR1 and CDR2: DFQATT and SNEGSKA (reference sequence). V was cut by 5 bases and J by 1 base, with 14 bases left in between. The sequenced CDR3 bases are TGCAGTGCTTCTGCGGGAAGAGGAACTAATGAAAAA. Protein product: CSASAGRGTNEK. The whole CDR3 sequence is CSASAGRGTNEKLFF.

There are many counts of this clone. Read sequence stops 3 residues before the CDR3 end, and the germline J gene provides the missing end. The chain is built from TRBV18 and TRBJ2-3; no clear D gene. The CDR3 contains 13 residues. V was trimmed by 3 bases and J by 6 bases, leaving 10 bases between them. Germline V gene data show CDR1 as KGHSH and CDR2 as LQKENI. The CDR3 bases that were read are TGTGCCAGCTCACCGACGGGTCCGGATACG. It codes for CASSPTGPDT. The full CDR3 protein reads CASSPTGPDTQYF.

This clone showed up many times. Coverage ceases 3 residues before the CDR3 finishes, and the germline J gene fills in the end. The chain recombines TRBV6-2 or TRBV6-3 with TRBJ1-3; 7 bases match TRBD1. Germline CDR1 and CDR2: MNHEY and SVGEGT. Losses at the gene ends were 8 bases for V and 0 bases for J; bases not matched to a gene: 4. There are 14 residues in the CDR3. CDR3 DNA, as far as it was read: TGTGCCAGCCGGGACAGATACTCTGGAAACACC. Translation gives CASRDRYSGNT. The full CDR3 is CASRDRYSGNTIYF.

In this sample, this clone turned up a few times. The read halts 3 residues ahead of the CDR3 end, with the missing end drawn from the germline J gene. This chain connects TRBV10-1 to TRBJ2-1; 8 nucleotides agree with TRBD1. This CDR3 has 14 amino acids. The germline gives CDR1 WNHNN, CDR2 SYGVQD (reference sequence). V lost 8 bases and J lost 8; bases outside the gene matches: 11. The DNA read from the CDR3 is TGCGCCAGCCGTGCCCAGGGGGCTTGTTATGAG. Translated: CASRAQGACYE. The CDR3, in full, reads CASRAQGACYEQFF.

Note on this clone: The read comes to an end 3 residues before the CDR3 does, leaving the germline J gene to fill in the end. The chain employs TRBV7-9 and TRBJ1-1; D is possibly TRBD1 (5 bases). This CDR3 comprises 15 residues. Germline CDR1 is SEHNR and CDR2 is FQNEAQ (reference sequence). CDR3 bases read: TGTGCCAGCAGCTTAACGAGGGGATGGGATGGGGAA. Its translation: CASSLTRGWDGE. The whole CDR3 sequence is CASSLTRGWDGEAFF.

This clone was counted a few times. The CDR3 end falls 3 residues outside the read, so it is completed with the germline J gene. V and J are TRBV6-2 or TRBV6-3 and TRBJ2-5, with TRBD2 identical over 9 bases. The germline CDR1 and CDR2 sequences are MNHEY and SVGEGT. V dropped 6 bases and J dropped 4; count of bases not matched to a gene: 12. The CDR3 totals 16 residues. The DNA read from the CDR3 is TGTGCCAGCAGACCCGTGGGTAGCGGGGGTATAGAGACC. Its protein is CASRPVGSGGIET. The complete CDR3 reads CASRPVGSGGIETQYF.

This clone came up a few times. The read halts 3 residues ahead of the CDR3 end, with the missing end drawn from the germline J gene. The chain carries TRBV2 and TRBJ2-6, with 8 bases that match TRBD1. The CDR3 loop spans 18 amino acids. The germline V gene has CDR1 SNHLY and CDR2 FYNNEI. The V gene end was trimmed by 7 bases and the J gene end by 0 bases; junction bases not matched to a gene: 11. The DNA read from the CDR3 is TGTGCCAGCAAAGAAGGACAGGGAATCCACTCTGGGGCCAACGTC. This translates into CASKEGQGIHSGANV. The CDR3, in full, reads CASKEGQGIHSGANVLTF. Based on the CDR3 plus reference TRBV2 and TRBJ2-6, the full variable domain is EPEVTQTPSHQVTQMGQEVILRCVPISNHLYFYWYRQILGQKVEFLVSFYNNEISEKSEIFDDQFSVERPDGSNFTLKIRSTKLEDSAMYFCASKEGQGIHSGANVLTFGAGSRLTVL.